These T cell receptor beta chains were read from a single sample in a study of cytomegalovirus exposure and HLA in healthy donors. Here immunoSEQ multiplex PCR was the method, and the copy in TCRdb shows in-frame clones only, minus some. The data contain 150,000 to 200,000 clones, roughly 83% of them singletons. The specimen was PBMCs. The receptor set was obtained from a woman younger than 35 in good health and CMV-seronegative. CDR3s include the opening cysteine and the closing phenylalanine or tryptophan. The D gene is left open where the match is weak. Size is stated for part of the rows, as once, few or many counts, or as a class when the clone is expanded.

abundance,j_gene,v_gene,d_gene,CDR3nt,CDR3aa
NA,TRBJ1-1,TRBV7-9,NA,TGTGCCAGCAGCTCAAGGGGATGGGACACTGAAGCTTTCTTT,CASSSRGWDTEAFF
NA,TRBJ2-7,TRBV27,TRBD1,TGTGCCAGCAGTTTCGATACCGGGACAGGGTTCATCGAGCAGTACTTC,CASSFDTGTGFIEQYF
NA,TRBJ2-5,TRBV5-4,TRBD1,TGTGCCAGCAGCGCGGACAGGGGGCAAGAGACCCAGTACTTC,CASSADRGQETQYF
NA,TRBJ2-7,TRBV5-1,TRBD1,TGCGCCAGCAGCGGGGGACAGATGGATTACGGATACGAGCAGTACTTC,CASSGGQMDYGYEQYF
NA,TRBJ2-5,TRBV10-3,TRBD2,TGTGCCATCAGTGGCGGGAGGGCCGGGGAGACCCAGTACTTC,CAISGGRAGETQYF
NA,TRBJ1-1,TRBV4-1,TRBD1,TGCGCCAGCAGCCAAGAGGGACAGGGGGTCACTGAAGCTTTCTTT,CASSQEGQGVTEAFF
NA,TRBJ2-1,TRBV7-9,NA,TGTGCCAGCAGCTCTGGGACTTTACCCTACAATGAGCAGTTCTTC,CASSSGTLPYNEQFF
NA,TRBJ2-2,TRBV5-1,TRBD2,TGCGCCAGCACCACAAGCGGGGCGAACACCGGGGAGCTGTTTTTT,CASTTSGANTGELFF
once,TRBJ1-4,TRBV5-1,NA,TGCGCCAGCAGCCCGGGTCGGGGAGCAACTAATGAAAAACTGTTTTTT,CASSPGRGATNEKLFF
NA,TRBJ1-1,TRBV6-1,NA,TGTGCCAGCAGTGACAACATGAACACTGAAGCTTTCTTT,CASSDNMNTEAFF
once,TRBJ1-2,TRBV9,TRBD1,TGTGCCAGCAGCGTGGGACAGGGGGCCTATGGCTACACCTTC,CASSVGQGAYGYTF
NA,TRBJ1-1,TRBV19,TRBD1,TGTGCCAGTAGTTGGGGAACAGGGGGAAACGCTGAAGCTTTCTTT,CASSWGTGGNAEAFF
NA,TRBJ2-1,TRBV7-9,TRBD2,TGTGCCAGCAGCCCCCCGATGAGCGGGGGGGCCTACAATGAGCAGTTCTTC,CASSPPMSGGAYNEQFF
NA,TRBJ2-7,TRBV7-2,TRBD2,TGTGCCAGCAGCTTAATGGGGGGGATCCAGAGCGTCTACGAGCAGTACTTC,CASSLMGGIQSVYEQYF
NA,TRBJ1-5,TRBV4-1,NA,TGCGCCAGCAGCCAAGGTCAGGGAGGCTCAGGGAATCAGCCCCAGCATTTT,CASSQGQGGSGNQPQHF
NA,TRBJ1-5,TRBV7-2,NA,TGTGCCAGCAGCTTAGTCACAGATAGCAATCAGCCCCAGCATTTT,CASSLVTDSNQPQHF
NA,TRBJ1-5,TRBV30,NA,TGTGCCTGGAGTGTACCAGGTAGACAGCCCCAGCATTTT,CAWSVPGRQPQHF
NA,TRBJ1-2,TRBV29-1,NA,TGCAGCGTTGCCATAGCTAACTATGGCTACACCTTC,CSVAIANYGYTF
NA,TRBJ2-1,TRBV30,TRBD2,TGTGCCTGGACAGCTTCTCGGGGGGGGAAGTTCTTC,CAWTASRGGKFF
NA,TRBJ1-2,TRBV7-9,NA,TGTGCCAGCAGCTTAGCAAACCGGAACTATGGCTACACCTTC,CASSLANRNYGYTF
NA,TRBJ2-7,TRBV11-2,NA,TGTGCCAGCAGAAGTCCGAGGTCCTACGAGCAGTACTTC,CASRSPRSYEQYF
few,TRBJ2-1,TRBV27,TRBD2,TGTGCCAGCAGTCCGGACCTAGCGGGAGGGCCGAATGAGCAGTTCTTC,CASSPDLAGGPNEQFF
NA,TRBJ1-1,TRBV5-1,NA,TGCGCCAGCAGCTTAACAGAAGTGAACACTGAAGCTTTCTTT,CASSLTEVNTEAFF
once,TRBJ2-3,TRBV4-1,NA,TGCGCCAGCAGCCCCCTGGGGGCGGGTGACGATGAGGGCACAGATACGCAGTATTTT,CASSPLGAGDDEGTDTQYF
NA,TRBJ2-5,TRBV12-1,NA,TGTGCCAGCACTATGAGGGGGACTAGCGGGGAAGAGACCCAGTACTTC,CASTMRGTSGEETQYF